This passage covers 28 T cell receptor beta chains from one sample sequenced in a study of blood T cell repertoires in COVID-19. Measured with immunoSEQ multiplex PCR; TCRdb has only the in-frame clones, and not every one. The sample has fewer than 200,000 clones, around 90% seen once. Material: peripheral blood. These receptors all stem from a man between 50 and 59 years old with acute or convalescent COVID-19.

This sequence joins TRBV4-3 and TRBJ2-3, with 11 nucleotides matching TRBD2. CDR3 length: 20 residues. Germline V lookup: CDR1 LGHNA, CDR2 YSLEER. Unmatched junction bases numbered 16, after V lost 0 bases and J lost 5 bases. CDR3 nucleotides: TGCGCCAGCAGCCAAGAATCCCAAGTCCTGCTAGCGGGGGGTTTAGATACGCAGTATTTT. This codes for CASSQESQVLLAGGLDTQYF.

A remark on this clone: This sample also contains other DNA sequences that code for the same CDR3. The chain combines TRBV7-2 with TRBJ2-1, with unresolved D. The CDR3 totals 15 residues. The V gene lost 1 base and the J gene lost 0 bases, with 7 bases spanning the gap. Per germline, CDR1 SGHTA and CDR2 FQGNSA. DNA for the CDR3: TGTGCCAGCAGCTTAGGTCCGAGCTCCTACAATGAGCAGTTCTTC. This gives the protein CASSLGPSSYNEQFF. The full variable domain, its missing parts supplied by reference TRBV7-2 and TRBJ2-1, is GAGVSQSPSNKVTEKGKDVELRCDPISGHTALYWYRQSLGQGLEFLIYFQGNSAPDKSGLPSDRFSAERTGGSVSTLTIQRTQQEDSAVYLCASSLGPSSYNEQFFGPGTRLTVL.

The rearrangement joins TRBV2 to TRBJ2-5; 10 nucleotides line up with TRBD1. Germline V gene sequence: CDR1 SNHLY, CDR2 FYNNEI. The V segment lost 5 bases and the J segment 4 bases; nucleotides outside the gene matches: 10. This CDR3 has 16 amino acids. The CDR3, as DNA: TGTGCCAGCAGTTTAGGGGGACAGGGGCTCCTAGAGACCCAGTACTTC. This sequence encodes CASSLGGQGLLETQYF.

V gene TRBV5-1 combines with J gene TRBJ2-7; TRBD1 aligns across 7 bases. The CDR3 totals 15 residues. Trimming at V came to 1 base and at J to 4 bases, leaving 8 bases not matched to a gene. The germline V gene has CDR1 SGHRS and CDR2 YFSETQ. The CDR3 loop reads CASSLWAGGSYEQYV. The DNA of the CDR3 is TGCGCCAGCAGCTTGTGGGCAGGGGGTTCATACGAGCAGTACGTC.

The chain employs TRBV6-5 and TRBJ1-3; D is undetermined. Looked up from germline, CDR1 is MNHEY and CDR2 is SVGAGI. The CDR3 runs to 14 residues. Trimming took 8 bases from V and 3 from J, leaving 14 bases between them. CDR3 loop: CASGRLSDGNTIYF. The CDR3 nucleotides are TGTGCCAGCGGGAGGTTGTCGGATGGAAACACCATATATTTT.

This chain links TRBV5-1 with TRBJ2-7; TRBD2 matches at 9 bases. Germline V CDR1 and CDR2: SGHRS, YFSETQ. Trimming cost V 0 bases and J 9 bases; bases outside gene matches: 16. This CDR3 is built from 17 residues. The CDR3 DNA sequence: TGCGCCAGCAGCTTGGAGGTTCATGGGACTAGCATGGGCAGGCAGTACTTC. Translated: CASSLEVHGTSMGRQYF.

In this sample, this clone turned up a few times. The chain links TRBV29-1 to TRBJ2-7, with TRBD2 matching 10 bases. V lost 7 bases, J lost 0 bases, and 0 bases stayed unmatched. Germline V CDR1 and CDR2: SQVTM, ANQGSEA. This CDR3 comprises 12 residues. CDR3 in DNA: TGCAGCGCTAGCGGGAGCTCCTACGAGCAGTACTTC. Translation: CSASGSSYEQYF.

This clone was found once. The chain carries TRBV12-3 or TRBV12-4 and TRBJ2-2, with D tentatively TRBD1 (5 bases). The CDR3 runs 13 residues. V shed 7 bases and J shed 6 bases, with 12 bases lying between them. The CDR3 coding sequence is TGTGCCAGCAAAGGGGCGGCGTCCGGGGAGCTGTTTTTT. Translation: CASKGAASGELFF.

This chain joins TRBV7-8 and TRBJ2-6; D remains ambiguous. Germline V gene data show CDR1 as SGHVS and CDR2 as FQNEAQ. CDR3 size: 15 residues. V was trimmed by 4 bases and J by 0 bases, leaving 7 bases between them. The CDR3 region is CASSSTYSGANVLTF. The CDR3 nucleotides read TGTGCCAGCAGCTCTACTTACTCTGGGGCCAACGTCCTGACTTTC.

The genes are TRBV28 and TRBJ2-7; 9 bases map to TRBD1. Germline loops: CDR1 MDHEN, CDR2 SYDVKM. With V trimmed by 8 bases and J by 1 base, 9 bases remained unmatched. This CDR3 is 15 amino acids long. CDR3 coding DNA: TGTGCCAGCTCCATAGCCGGGACAGGGTCCTACGAGCAGTACTTC. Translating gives CASSIAGTGSYEQYF.

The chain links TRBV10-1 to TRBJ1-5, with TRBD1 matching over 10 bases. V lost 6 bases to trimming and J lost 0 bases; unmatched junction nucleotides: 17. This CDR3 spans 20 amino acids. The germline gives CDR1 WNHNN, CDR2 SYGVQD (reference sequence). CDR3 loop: CASRVGTGARTANSNQPQHF. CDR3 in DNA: TGCGCCAGCAGAGTGGGGACAGGGGCCCGAACAGCAAATAGCAATCAGCCCCAGCATTTT.

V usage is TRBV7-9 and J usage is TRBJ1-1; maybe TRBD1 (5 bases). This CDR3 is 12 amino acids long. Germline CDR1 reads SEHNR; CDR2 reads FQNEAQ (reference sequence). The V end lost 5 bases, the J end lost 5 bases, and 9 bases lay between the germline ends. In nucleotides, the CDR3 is TGTGCCAGCAGCCGACCAGGGACTGAAGCTTTCTTT. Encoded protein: CASSRPGTEAFF. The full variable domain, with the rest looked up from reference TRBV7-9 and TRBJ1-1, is DTGVSQNPRHKITKRGQNVTFRCDPISEHNRLYWYRQTLGQGPEFLTYFQNEAQLEKSRLLSDRFSAERPKGSFSTLEIQRTEQGDSAMYLCASSRPGTEAFFGQGTRLTVV.

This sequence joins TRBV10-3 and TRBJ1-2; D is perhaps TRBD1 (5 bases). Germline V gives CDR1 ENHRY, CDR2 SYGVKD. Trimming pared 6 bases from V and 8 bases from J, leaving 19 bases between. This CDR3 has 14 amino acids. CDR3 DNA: TGTGCCATCAGGTTGGACACGTTAGTGGAGGGCTACACCTTC. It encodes CAIRLDTLVEGYTF.

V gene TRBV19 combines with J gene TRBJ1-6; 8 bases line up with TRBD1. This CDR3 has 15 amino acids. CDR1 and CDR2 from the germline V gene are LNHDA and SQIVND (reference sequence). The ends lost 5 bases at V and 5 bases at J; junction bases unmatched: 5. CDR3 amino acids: CASSDRQGNNSPLHF. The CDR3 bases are TGTGCCAGTAGTGACCGACAGGGGAATAATTCACCCCTCCACTTT. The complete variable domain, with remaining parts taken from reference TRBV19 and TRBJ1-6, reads DGGITQSPKYLFRKEGQNVTLSCEQNLNHDAMYWYRQDPGQGLRLIYYSQIVNDFQKGDIAEGYSVSREKKESFPLTVTSAQKNPTAFYLCASSDRQGNNSPLHFGNGTRLTVT.

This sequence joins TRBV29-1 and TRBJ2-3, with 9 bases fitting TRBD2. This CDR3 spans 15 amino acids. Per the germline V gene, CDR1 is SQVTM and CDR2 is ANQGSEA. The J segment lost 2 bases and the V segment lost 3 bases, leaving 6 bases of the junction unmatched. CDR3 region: CSVDGAGGPTDTQYF. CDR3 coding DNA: TGCAGCGTTGACGGGGCGGGAGGGCCCACAGATACGCAGTATTTT.

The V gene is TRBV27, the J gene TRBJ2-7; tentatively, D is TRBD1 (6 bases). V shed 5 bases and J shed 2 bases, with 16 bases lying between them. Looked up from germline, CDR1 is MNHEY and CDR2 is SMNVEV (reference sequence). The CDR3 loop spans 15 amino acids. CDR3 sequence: CASSRPRTATYEQYF. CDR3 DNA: TGTGCCAGCAGTAGGCCCAGGACAGCTACCTACGAGCAGTACTTC.

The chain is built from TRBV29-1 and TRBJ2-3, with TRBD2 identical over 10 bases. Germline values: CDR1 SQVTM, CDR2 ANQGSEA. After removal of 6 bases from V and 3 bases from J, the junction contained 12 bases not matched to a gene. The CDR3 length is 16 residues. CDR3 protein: CSVEPSWGLATDTQYF. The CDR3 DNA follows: TGCAGCGTAGAACCTTCGTGGGGACTAGCGACAGATACGCAGTATTTT.

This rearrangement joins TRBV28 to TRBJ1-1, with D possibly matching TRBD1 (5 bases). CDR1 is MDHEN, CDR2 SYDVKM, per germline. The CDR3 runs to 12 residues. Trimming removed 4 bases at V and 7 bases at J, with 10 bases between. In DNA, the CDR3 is TGTGCCAGCAGTTCTCCAGGGCGTGAAGCTTTCTTT. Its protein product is CASSSPGREAFF. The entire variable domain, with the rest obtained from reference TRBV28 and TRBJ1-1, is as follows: DVKVTQSSRYLVKRTGEKVFLECVQDMDHENMFWYRQDPGLGLRLIYFSYDVKMKEKGDIPEGYSVSREKKERFSLILESASTNQTSMYLCASSSPGREAFFGQGTRLTVV.

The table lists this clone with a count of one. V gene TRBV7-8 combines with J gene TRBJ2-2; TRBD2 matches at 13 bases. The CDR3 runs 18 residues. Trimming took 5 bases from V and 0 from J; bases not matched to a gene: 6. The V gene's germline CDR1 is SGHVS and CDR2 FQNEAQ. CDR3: CASSIGLAGVTNTGELFF. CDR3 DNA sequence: TGTGCCAGCAGCATCGGACTAGCGGGAGTTACGAACACCGGGGAGCTGTTTTTT.

The CDR3 loop reads CASTTGLVADTQYF. DNA for the CDR3: TGTGCCAGCACCACCGGACTAGTCGCAGATACGCAGTATTTT. This sequence joins TRBV27 and TRBJ2-3, with 7 bases fitting TRBD2. Per germline, CDR1 MNHEY and CDR2 SMNVEV (reference sequence). The CDR3 length is 14 residues. The ends lost 7 bases at V and 4 bases at J; junction bases unmatched: 8.

The CDR3 sequence: CSVEGSGEETQYF. As DNA, the CDR3 is TGCAGCGTTGAAGGCTCAGGGGAAGAGACCCAGTACTTC. The V gene is TRBV29-1, the J gene TRBJ2-5, with a tentative D call TRBD1 (6 bases). Germline lookup yields CDR1 SQVTM and CDR2 ANQGSEA. V was cut by 1 base and J by 3 bases, with 9 bases left in between. The CDR3 has 13 residues.

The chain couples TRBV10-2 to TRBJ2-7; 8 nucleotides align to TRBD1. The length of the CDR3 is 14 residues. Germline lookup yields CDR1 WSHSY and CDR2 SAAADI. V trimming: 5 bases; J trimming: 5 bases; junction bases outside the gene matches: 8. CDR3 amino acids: CASSHGQGRNEQYF. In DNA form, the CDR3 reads TGCGCCAGCAGTCATGGACAGGGTCGTAACGAGCAGTACTTC.

The CDR3 here is CASNKPPGTQHF. For the CDR3, the DNA is TGTGCCAGCAACAAGCCCCCGGGAACCCAGCATTTT. This chain connects TRBV28 to TRBJ1-5; D not certain. Between the trimmed V and J ends, which lost 7 bases and 11 bases, there was a span of 15 bases. Germline CDR1 and CDR2: MDHEN and SYDVKM. The CDR3 length is 12 residues.

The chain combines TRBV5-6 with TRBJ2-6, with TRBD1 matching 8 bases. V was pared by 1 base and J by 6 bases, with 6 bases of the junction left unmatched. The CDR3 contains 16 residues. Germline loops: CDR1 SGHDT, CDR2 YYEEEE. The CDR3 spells CASSLWPQGVANVLTF. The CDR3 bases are TGTGCCAGCAGCTTGTGGCCACAGGGGGTGGCCAACGTCCTGACTTTC.

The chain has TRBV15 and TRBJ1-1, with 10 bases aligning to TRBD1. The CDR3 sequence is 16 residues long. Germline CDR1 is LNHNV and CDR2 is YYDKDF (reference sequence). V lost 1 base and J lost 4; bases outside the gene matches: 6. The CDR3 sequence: CATSRGGTGAGTEAFF. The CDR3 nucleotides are TGTGCCACCAGCAGAGGAGGGACAGGGGCAGGCACTGAAGCTTTCTTT.

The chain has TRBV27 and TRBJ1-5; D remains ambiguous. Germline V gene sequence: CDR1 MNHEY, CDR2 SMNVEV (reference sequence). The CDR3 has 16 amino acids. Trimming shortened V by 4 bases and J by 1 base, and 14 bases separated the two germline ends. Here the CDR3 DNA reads TGTGCCAGCAGTTGGGTCGGGCCGGGGAGCAATCAGCCCCAGCATTTT. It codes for CASSWVGPGSNQPQHF.

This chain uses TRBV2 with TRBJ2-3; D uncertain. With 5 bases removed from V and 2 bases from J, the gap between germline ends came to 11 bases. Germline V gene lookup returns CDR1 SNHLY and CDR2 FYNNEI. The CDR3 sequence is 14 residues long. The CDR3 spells CASSPRLDTDTQYF. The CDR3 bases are TGTGCCAGCAGTCCGAGGTTGGACACAGATACGCAGTATTTT.

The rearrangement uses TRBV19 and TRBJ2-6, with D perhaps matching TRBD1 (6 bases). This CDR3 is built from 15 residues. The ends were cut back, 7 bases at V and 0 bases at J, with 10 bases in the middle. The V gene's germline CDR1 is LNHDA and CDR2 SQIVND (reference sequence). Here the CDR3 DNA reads TGTGCCAGTACCCCGGACAGCTCTGGGGCCAACGTCCTGACTTTC. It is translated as CASTPDSSGANVLTF.